This record concerns one T cell receptor (beta chain) sequence. Its specificity is unknown. The CDR3 length is 15 residues. Trimming at V came to 1 base and at J to 6 bases, leaving 8 bases not matched to a gene. The germline V gene encodes CDR1 MNHEY and CDR2 SVGAGI. The assay was immunoSEQ multiplex PCR, and TCRdb's table has in-frame clones only and misses some. The sample has more than 40,000 clones, more than 65% seen once; the top ten hold about 4%. This sample stems from a study of T cells in tumors after PD-1 blockade. Study details: No patient had prior checkpoint blockade, systemic immunosuppression, or radiotherapy within 4 weeks. Patients received pembrolizumab 200 mg every 3 weeks or cemiplimab 350 mg every 2 weeks. Some patients also took daily vismodegib 150 mg during anti-PD-1 treatment. General study findings and limits: Some novel exhausted tumor clones appeared in pre-treatment blood, suggesting peripheral recruitment.

This clonotype originated in a human donor with basal cell carcinoma. The chain is built from TRBV6-5 and TRBJ1-2; 7 nucleotides match TRBD1. Sequences were derived from PBMCs, sampled before anti-PD-1 treatment. CDR3 protein: CASSYFPTGWDGYTF. The CDR3, as DNA: TGTGCCAGCAGTTACTTCCCGACAGGGTGGGATGGCTACACCTTC.